Following are 22 T cell receptor beta chains from one sample sequenced in a study of shared clonotypes between healthy human individuals (dated by TCRdb to 2019 to 2021). Receptors were amplified or captured by the immunoSEQ multiplex PCR assay. The clones in this table, taken by TCRdb from immuneACCESS, are in-frame only. Not every clone is retained; where verified, under half of the shortfall comes from an unresolved V gene, and the cause of the rest is unknown. This sample lists about 2,500,000 clones; approximately 94% were detected once. The leading ten clones occupy about 0.13% of the sample. What was sequenced was naive CD4+ T cells sorted from blood. The sample's cell subset or site, from its label and the paper: CD45RA+ positively selected. The receptors were sampled from a man younger than 35 in good health.

A word on this clone: Without the conserved terminal phenylalanine or tryptophan, this CDR3 likely stems from a read error. The chain recombines TRBV2 with TRBJ2-7; TRBD2 matches at 8 bases. The CDR3 has 16 residues. The germline CDR1 and CDR2 sequences are SNHLY and FYNNEI. After removal of 6 bases from V and 0 bases from J, the junction contained 10 bases not matched to a gene. CDR3 region: CASSGGGTLSSYEQYL. In DNA form, the CDR3 reads TGTGCCAGCAGCGGGGGGGGCACCCTTAGCTCCTACGAGCAGTACCTC.

Notes on this clone: This specimen includes other DNA sequences encoding the same CDR3. V and J are TRBV18 and TRBJ1-2; D is unresolved. CDR1 and CDR2 (germline): KGHSH, LQKENI. This CDR3 contains 13 residues. Trimming removed 3 bases from V and 4 bases from J, with 9 bases in between. The CDR3: CASSPGVTYGYTF. The CDR3 DNA reads TGTGCCAGCTCACCCGGGGTTACCTATGGCTACACCTTC.

The chain joins TRBV4-1 to TRBJ2-3; D may be TRBD2 (6 bases). The CDR3 sequence is 17 residues long. Germline CDR1 reads MGHRA; CDR2 reads YSYEKL. Deletions cut 5 bases from V and 0 bases from J, with 18 bases between. This chain's CDR3 is CASSSWARETSTDTQYF. The CDR3, as DNA: TGCGCCAGCAGCTCGTGGGCGCGGGAAACTAGCACAGATACGCAGTATTTT.

V and J are TRBV5-5 and TRBJ1-5; D is perhaps TRBD1 (5 bases). The CDR3 has 16 amino acids. Trimming cost V 4 bases and J 0 bases, with 14 bases left between them. Germline assignment: CDR1 SGHKS and CDR2 YYEKEE (reference sequence). CDR3: CASSLGTVNSNQPQHF. Written as DNA, the CDR3 is TGTGCCAGCAGCCTGGGGACGGTCAATAGCAATCAGCCCCAGCATTTT. The full variable domain, completed using reference TRBV5-5 and TRBJ1-5, is DAGVTQSPTHLIKTRGQQVTLRCSPISGHKSVSWYQQVLGQGPQFIFQYYEKEERGRGNFPDRFSARQFPNYSSELNVNALLLGDSALYLCASSLGTVNSNQPQHFGDGTRLSIL.

The V and J genes are TRBV12-5 and TRBJ1-5, with D perhaps matching TRBD1 (5 bases). The germline gives CDR1 LGHNT, CDR2 FRNRAP. V lost 6 bases and J lost 0, with 12 bases in between. There are 15 residues in the CDR3. The CDR3 DNA sequence: TGTGCTAGTGGATTAGACAGCGATAGCAATCAGCCCCAGCATTTT. It specifies CASGLDSDSNQPQHF. The full variable domain, with the rest looked up from reference TRBV12-5 and TRBJ1-5, is DARVTQTPRHKVTEMGQEVTMRCQPILGHNTVFWYRQTMMQGLELLAYFRNRAPLDDSGMPKDRFSAEMPDATLATLKIQPSEPRDSAVYFCASGLDSDSNQPQHFGDGTRLSIL.

The chain carries TRBV6-1 and TRBJ1-1; tentative D call: TRBD1 (5 bases). This CDR3 has 15 residues. The V end lost 1 base, the J end lost 1 base, and 10 bases lay between the germline ends. CDR1 and CDR2 from the germline V gene are MNHNS and SASEGT. CDR3: CASSEVFGGNTEAFF. For the CDR3, the DNA is TGTGCCAGCAGTGAAGTGTTTGGGGGGAACACTGAAGCTTTCTTT.

V is TRBV9 and J is TRBJ2-5, with a weak D call TRBD2 (6 bases). Germline V CDR1 and CDR2: SGDLS, YYNGEE. This CDR3 is built from 15 residues. The germline V and J ends were trimmed by 0 bases and 5 bases, with 14 bases remaining between them. The CDR3 DNA reads as TGTGCCAGCAGCGTAGAGGAGGGGTGGGTGGAGACCCAGTACTTC. It translates to CASSVEEGWVETQYF.

The rearrangement joins TRBV18 to TRBJ1-2; D ambiguous. Trimming removed 3 bases from V and 8 bases from J, with 13 bases in between. Germline V gene data show CDR1 as KGHSH and CDR2 as LQKENI. CDR3 length: 13 residues. CDR3 region: CASSPAGVGGYTF. The CDR3 DNA follows: TGTGCCAGCTCACCCGCGGGTGTCGGAGGCTACACCTTC.

The chain joins TRBV7-8 to TRBJ1-1, with no clear D. The V end was cut by 4 bases, the J end by 5 bases, with 5 bases between. Germline V gene lookup returns CDR1 SGHVS and CDR2 FQNEAQ. CDR3 length equals 11 residues. The CDR3 spells CASSSWTEAFF. Here the CDR3 DNA reads TGTGCCAGCAGCTCATGGACTGAAGCTTTCTTT.

This chain joins TRBV2 and TRBJ2-1; TRBD1 matches at 8 bases. Germline V gene sequence: CDR1 SNHLY, CDR2 FYNNEI. V trimming: 6 bases; J trimming: 6 bases; junction bases outside the gene matches: 10. The CDR3 has 15 amino acids. CDR3 coding DNA: TGTGCCAGCAGCGAACAGGGGGTTCCAGGCAATGAGCAGTTCTTC. Protein product: CASSEQGVPGNEQFF.

This clone was observed a handful of times. This chain connects TRBV30 to TRBJ2-2, with unresolved D. CDR3 length: 14 amino acids. From germline, CDR1 is GTSNPN and CDR2 SVGIG (reference sequence). The V and J ends lost 0 bases and 5 bases respectively, with 10 bases between them. Written as DNA, the CDR3 is TGTGCCTGGAGTGTAATCGTGGGGACCGGGGAGCTGTTTTTT. Amino acid sequence: CAWSVIVGTGELFF.

Comments on this clone: The same CDR3 arises from other DNA sequences in this sample as well. The J gene is TRBJ1-1, the V gene TRBV6-5; a possible D gene is TRBD1 (5 bases). Germline loops: CDR1 MNHEY, CDR2 SVGAGI. The CDR3 extends over 13 amino acids. The V gene lost 5 bases and the J gene lost 1 base, with 8 bases spanning the gap. The CDR3 loop is CASSTQGNTEAFF. CDR3 coding DNA: TGTGCCAGCAGTACCCAGGGGAACACTGAAGCTTTCTTT.

The rearrangement links TRBV7-9 to TRBJ2-3; 7 nucleotides line up with TRBD2. This CDR3 has 16 amino acids. V lost 1 base, J lost 2 bases, and 6 bases stayed unmatched. Per germline, CDR1 SEHNR and CDR2 FQNEAQ (reference sequence). The CDR3 bases are TGTGCCAGCAGCTTAGGTGGCGGGAGTTTCACAGATACGCAGTATTTT. It encodes CASSLGGGSFTDTQYF.

The chain links TRBV1 to TRBJ2-7; the table's D call TRBD2 went unverified against the DNA. TRBV1 is labeled a pseudogene. This CDR3 region has 15 residues. This CDR3 is CTSIQGLAGSYEQYF. CDR3 nucleotides: TGCACCAGCATCCAAGGACTAGCGGGCTCCTACGAGCAGTACTTC.

The chain uses TRBV5-1 and TRBJ2-7, with D tentatively TRBD1 (6 bases). From germline, CDR1 is SGHRS and CDR2 YFSETQ. The V gene lost 0 bases and the J gene lost 3 bases, with 10 bases spanning the gap. This CDR3 has 14 residues. The CDR3 bases are TGCGCCAGCAGCTTGGACCAGGGGCGCTACGAGCAGTACTTC. It codes for CASSLDQGRYEQYF.

With regard to this clone: Other DNA sequences in the sample encode the same CDR3. V and J are TRBV7-2 and TRBJ2-7; D is unresolved. V lost 1 base and J lost 0, with 10 bases in between. Germline V gene data show CDR1 as SGHTA and CDR2 as FQGNSA. This CDR3 comprises 15 residues. The CDR3 here is CASSLGLSSSYEQYF. Written as DNA, the CDR3 is TGTGCCAGCAGCTTAGGACTCTCGAGCTCCTACGAGCAGTACTTC.

V is TRBV5-1 and J is TRBJ2-5; 9 bases are a match to TRBD1. The germline V gene has CDR1 SGHRS and CDR2 YFSETQ. The CDR3 contains 16 residues. V was pared by 2 bases and J by 5 bases, with 10 bases of the junction left unmatched. The CDR3 protein is CASSFGTGLSGETQYF. The CDR3 bases are TGCGCCAGCAGCTTCGGGACAGGGCTCTCGGGGGAGACCCAGTACTTC.

The chain links TRBV6-5 to TRBJ1-2; TRBD1 matches 9 bases. This CDR3 is 15 amino acids long. V lost 2 bases, J lost 7 bases, and 8 bases stayed unmatched. Per the germline V gene, CDR1 is MNHEY and CDR2 is SVGAGI. In DNA form, the CDR3 reads TGTGCCAGCAGTTACGGCAGGGACAGGGCGGGTGGCTACACCTTC. It translates to CASSYGRDRAGGYTF.

This chain uses TRBV19 with TRBJ1-6, with 8 bases identical to TRBD1. The CDR3 sequence is 15 residues long. Germline CDR1 is LNHDA and CDR2 is SQIVND (reference sequence). Unmatched junction bases numbered 6, after V lost 1 base and J lost 10 bases. CDR3 in DNA: TGTGCCAGTAGTATAGGGGGACAGGTCAGCTCACCCCTCCACTTT. Residues: CASSIGGQVSSPLHF. Based on the CDR3 plus reference TRBV19 and TRBJ1-6, the full variable domain is DGGITQSPKYLFRKEGQNVTLSCEQNLNHDAMYWYRQDPGQGLRLIYYSQIVNDFQKGDIAEGYSVSREKKESFPLTVTSAQKNPTAFYLCASSIGGQVSSPLHFGNGTRLTVT.

In DNA form, the CDR3 reads TGTGCCAGTAGTATAGCTTACTATAGCACAGATACGCAGTATTTT. The encoded protein is CASSIAYYSTDTQYF. The V gene is TRBV19, the J gene TRBJ2-3; D is unresolved. V dropped 1 base and J dropped 0 bases, with 8 bases sitting between them. There are 15 residues in the CDR3. Germline CDR1 LNHDA, CDR2 SQIVND (reference sequence).

This chain's CDR3 is CASTDRGREKLFF. DNA of the CDR3: TGTGCCAGCACGGACAGGGGGCGCGAAAAACTGTTTTTT. The rearrangement uses TRBV19 and TRBJ1-4; 11 nucleotides agree with TRBD1. Germline V lookup: CDR1 LNHDA, CDR2 SQIVND (reference sequence). V dropped 9 bases and J dropped 8; count of bases not matched to a gene: 5. There are 13 residues in the CDR3. Full variable domain (remainder filled in from reference TRBV19 and TRBJ1-4): DGGITQSPKYLFRKEGQNVTLSCEQNLNHDAMYWYRQDPGQGLRLIYYSQIVNDFQKGDIAEGYSVSREKKESFPLTVTSAQKNPTAFYLCASTDRGREKLFFGSGTQLSVL.

DNA of the CDR3: TGTGCCAGCAGTGAAGCGACAGGGGCAATCTATGGCTACACCTTC. Encoded protein: CASSEATGAIYGYTF. The V call is TRBV6-1, the J call TRBJ1-2, with 8 nucleotides matching TRBD1. Germline V gene sequence: CDR1 MNHNS, CDR2 SASEGT. V trimming: 0 bases; J trimming: 4 bases; junction bases outside the gene matches: 4. This CDR3 region has 15 residues.